This T cell receptor (beta chain) originates from a study of identical twins. Study conclusions and caveats: The authors noted that invariant MAIT and iNKT cells could partly confound zero-insertion analyses. There was more out-of-frame TCR alpha sharing in monozygotic twins than models estimated. Surplus twin overlap in beta out-of-frame sequences was less pronounced.

Germline V gives CDR1 MGHRA, CDR2 YSYEKL. CDR3 length: 14 residues. Trimming shortened V by 1 base and J by 8 bases, and 12 bases separated the two germline ends. All donors were healthy Caucasians. Concerning this clonotype: Its antigen is as yet unknown.

TCRdb ran MiXCR on the 5' RACE reads and lists one entry per CDR3 protein. The sample consists of some 240,000 distinct CDR3 sequences, about 8% of them appearing once. These data were also filed under a second study, of yellow fever vaccine responses in identical twins.

Sequences were obtained from CD8+ T cells sorted from blood. This receptor was obtained from a young woman in good health. This chain joins TRBV4-1 and TRBJ2-1; D remains unclear. CDR3 nucleotide sequence: TGCGCCAGCAGCCAAGCACGACGTGCCGATGAGCAGTTCTTC. Translated: CASSQARRADEQFF.